The TCR beta chain described here comes from a study of cytomegalovirus exposure and HLA in healthy donors (dated by TCRdb to about 2017). Notes on the research overall: According to a later analysis, the roughly 130 validation repertoires were produced on the same platform as the roughly 600 repertoires of the first cohort. To predict cytomegalovirus infection status, the study combined high-throughput TCR immunosequencing, statistical association of individual TCRs with disease status, and machine learning. A separate validation cohort of about 110 different subjects was used in addition to the roughly 700-subject first cohort. The aim of the study was to test whether cataloging public T cell receptors could identify signatures of past pathogen exposure.

Worth noting for this clone: The antigen this receptor binds is unknown. There are no base qualities to consult, and no much larger clone falls within one base.

Points the paper makes about the study in general: The study gave a list of over 150 TCR beta chains associated with cytomegalovirus. Across donors, most TCR sequences were observed very rarely, whereas some public TCRs were present in many individuals. In vitro tests confirmed that three of the cytomegalovirus-associated TCR beta chains recognize cytomegalovirus antigens. A later analysis lacked HLA typing for the validation cohort, so it scored co-occurrence in that cohort across all 130 or so repertoires. It was suggested by the authors that the approach could potentially be generalized to other disease states and immunological phenotypes. In both the original and validation cohorts, the classifier was reported to diagnose cytomegalovirus status with high specificity and sensitivity. In a later analysis, TCRs clustered in the first cohort were found to also tend to co-occur in the approximately 110 validation repertoires, with 94% of cluster scores above 0.

Donors formed part of the validation cohort, which comprised about 130 subjects and was distinct from the first cohort of under 800 subjects. Libraries were built with the immunoSEQ multiplex PCR assay. Per the source publication's procedure: A statistical classification framework was built for diagnosing cytomegalovirus status from the catalog of TCR beta chain sequences. TCRdb provides this immuneACCESS table in a form limited to in-frame rearrangements. Some clones are lacking; in checked studies, under half of them reflect an unresolved V gene, and why the rest are absent is not known. V, J and clone size are taken as reported in that table, and D and trimming were inferred from the DNA itself. The sample contains about 50,000 clones, 93% of them found a single time. The ten top clones hold more than 1.5% of the sample. V gives up 5 bases and J gives up 4 bases, and the segment between their germline ends measures 11 bases. The CDR3 goes from the cysteine to the phenylalanine over 13 residues. Only CDR3 DNA is held: 39 bases, read in frame from base 1. CDR1 and CDR2 (LNHDA, SQIVND) derive from the germline V gene (reference sequence).

The sequenced sample consisted of PBMCs. The sequence is built from TRBV19 and TRBJ1-1; possibly the D gene is TRBD1, per 6 matching bases. The source of this sequence is a woman aged 18 to 35 in good health and CMV-seropositive. The CDR3 reads CASSAGAVTEAFF. Here is the DNA: TGTGCCAGTAGTGCAGGGGCGGTCACTGAAGCTTTCTTT.